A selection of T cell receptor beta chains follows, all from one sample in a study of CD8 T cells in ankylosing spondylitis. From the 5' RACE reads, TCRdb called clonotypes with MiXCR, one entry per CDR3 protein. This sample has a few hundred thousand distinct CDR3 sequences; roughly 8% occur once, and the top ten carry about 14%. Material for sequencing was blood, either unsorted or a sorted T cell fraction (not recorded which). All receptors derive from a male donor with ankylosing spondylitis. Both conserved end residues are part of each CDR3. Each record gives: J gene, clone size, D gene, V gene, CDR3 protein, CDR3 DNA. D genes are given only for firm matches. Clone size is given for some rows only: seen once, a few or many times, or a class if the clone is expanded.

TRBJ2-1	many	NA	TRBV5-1	CASSLETRAYNEQFF	TGCGCCAGCAGCTTGGAAACACGGGCCTACAATGAGCAGTTCTTC
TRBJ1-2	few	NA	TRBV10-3	CAISDSTRTAPVYGYTF	TGTGCCATCAGTGACTCGACGCGAACCGCCCCTGTGTATGGCTACACCTTC
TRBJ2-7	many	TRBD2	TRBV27	CASSETSGISYEQYF	TGTGCCAGCAGTGAAACTAGCGGTATCTCCTACGAGCAGTACTTC
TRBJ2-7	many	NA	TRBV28	CASSWDRKQYF	TGTGCCAGCAGTTGGGATCGCAAGCAGTACTTC
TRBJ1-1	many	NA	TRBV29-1	CSVADRFTFTEAFF	TGCAGCGTTGCTGACAGATTTACTTTCACTGAAGCTTTCTTT
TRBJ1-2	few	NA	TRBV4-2	CASSHLPTGRYGYTF	TGTGCCAGCAGCCACCTGCCTACAGGACGCTATGGCTACACCTTC
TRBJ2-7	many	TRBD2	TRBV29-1	CSVGRGGRANEQYF	TGCAGCGTTGGTAGGGGCGGGAGGGCCAACGAGCAGTACTTC
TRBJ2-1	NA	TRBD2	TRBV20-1	CSAIRLATSSYNEQFF	TGCAGTGCCATCCGACTAGCAACTAGCTCCTACAATGAGCAGTTCTTC
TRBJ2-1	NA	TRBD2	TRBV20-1	CSAYSGVSYNEQFF	TGCAGTGCTTATAGCGGGGTTTCCTACAATGAGCAGTTCTTC
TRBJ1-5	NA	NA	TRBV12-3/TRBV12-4	CASSRDTSYNQPQHF	TGTGCCAGCAGTAGGGACACCTCCTACAATCAGCCCCAGCATTTT
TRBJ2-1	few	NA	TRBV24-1	CATSESGIRGNEQFF	TGTGCCACCAGTGAGTCCGGGATCAGAGGGAATGAGCAGTTCTTC